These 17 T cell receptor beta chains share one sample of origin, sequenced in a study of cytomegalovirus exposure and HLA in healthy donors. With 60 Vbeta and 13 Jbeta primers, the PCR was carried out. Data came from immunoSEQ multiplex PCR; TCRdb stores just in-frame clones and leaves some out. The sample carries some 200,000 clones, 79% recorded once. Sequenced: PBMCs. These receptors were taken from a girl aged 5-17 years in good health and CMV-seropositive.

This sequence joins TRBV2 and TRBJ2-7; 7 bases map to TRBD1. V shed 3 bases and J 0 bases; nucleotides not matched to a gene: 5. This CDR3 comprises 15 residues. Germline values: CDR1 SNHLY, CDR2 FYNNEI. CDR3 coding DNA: TGTGCCAGCAGTGATCCCGGGACAGTCTCCTACGAGCAGTACTTC. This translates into CASSDPGTVSYEQYF.

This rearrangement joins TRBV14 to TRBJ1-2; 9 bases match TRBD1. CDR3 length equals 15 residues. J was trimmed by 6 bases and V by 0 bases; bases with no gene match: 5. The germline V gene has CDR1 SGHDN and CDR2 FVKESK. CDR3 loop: CASSQEIQGADGYTF. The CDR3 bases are TGTGCCAGCAGCCAAGAGATACAGGGGGCGGATGGCTACACCTTC.

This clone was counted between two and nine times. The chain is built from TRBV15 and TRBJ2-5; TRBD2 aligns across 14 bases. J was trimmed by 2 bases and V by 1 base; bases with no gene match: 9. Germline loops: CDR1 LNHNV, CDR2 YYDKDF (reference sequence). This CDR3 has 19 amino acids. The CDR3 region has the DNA TGTGCCACCAGCAGAGGGGCGTCGGGACTAGCGGGGGTGCAAGAGACCCAGTACTTC. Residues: CATSRGASGLAGVQETQYF.

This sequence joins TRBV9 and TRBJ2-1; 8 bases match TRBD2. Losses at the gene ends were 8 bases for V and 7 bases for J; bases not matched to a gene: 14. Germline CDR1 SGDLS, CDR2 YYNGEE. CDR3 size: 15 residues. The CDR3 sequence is CASDPGGLGWNEQFF. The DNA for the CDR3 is TGTGCCAGTGACCCGGGGGGGCTTGGTTGGAATGAGCAGTTCTTC.

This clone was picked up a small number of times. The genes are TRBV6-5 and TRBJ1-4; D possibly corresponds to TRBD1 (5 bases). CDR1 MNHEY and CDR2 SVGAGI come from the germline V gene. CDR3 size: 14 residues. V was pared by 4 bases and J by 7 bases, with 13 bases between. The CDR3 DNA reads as TGTGCCAGCAGTTCCCCTGGGGGGGGTGAAAAACTGTTTTTT. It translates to CASSSPGGGEKLFF.

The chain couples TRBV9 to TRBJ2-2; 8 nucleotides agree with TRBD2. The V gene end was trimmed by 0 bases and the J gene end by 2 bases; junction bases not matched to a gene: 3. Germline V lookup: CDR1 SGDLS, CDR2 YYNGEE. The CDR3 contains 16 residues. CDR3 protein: CASSVGAGVNTGELFF. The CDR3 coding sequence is TGTGCCAGCAGCGTAGGAGCGGGGGTTAACACCGGGGAGCTGTTTTTT.

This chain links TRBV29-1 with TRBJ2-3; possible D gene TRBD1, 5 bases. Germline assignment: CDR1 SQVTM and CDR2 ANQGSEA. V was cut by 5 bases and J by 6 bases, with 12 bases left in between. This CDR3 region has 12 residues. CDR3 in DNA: TGCAGCGTTAAGCCCCCAGGGGATACGCAGTATTTT. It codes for CSVKPPGDTQYF.

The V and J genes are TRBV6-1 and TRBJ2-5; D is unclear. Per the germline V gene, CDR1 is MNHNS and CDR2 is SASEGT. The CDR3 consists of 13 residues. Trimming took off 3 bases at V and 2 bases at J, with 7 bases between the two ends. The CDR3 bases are TGTGCCAGCAGTGATGAGGTACAAGAGACCCAGTACTTC. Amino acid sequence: CASSDEVQETQYF.

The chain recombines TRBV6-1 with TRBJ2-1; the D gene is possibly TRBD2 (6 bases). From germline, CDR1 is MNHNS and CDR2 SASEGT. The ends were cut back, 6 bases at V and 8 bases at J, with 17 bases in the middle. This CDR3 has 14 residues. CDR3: CASRGLAWGDEQFF. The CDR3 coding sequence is TGTGCCAGCAGGGGGCTAGCGTGGGGGGATGAGCAGTTCTTC.

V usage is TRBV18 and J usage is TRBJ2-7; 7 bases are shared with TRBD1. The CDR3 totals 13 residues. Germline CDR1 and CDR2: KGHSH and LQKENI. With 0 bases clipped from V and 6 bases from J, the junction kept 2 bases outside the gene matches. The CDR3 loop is CASSPPTGAEQYF. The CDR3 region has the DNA TGTGCCAGCTCACCACCTACAGGGGCCGAGCAGTACTTC.

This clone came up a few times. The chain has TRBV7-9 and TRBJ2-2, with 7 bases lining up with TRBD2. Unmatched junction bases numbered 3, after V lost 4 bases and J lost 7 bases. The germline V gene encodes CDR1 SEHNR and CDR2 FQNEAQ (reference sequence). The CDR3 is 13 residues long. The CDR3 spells CASSSGRSGELFF. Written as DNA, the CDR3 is TGTGCCAGCAGCTCCGGGAGGAGCGGGGAGCTGTTTTTT.

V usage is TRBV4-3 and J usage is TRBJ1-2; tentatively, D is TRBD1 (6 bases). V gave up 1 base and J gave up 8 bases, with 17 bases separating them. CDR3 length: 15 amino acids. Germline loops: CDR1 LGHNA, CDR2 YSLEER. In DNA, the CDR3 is TGCGCCAGCAGCCAAGTTAGGTCAGGGGCGCCCGGCTACACCTTC. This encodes CASSQVRSGAPGYTF.

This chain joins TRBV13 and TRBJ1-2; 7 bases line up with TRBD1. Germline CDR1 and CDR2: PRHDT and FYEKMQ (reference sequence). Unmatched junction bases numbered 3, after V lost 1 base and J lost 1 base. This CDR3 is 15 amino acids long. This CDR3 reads CASSLAGGNNYGYTF. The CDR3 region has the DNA TGTGCCAGCAGCTTAGCAGGGGGTAATAACTATGGCTACACCTTC.

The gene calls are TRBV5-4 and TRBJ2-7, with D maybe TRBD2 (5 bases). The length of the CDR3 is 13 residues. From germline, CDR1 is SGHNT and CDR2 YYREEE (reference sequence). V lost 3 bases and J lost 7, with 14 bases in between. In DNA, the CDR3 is TGTGCCAGCAGCTACCGGGATGTCGGTGAGCAGTACTTC. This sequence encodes CASSYRDVGEQYF.

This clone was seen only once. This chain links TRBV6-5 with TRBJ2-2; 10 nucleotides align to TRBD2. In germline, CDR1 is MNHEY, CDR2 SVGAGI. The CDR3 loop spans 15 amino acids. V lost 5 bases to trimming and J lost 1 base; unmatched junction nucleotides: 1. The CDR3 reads CASSLAGENTGELFF. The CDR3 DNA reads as TGTGCCAGCAGTCTAGCGGGGGAGAACACCGGGGAGCTGTTTTTT.

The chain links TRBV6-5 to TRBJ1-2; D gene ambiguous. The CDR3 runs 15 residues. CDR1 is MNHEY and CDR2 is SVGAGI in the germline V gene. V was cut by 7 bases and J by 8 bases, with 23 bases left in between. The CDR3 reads CASTAITTDLRGYTF. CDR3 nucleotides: TGTGCCAGCACGGCAATTACCACAGATCTTAGGGGCTACACCTTC.

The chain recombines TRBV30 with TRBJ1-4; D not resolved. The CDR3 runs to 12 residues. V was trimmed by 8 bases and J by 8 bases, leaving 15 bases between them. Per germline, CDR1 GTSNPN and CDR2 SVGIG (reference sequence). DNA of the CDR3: TGTGCCCCCGAGGCTCCTGAGGAAAAACTGTTTTTT. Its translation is CAPEAPEEKLFF.